This is a list of T cell receptor beta chains from one sample in a study of blood T cell repertoires in COVID-19. Generated by immunoSEQ multiplex PCR, the TCRdb table keeps only in-frame clones and is missing some. Of more than 35,000 clones in the sample, about 80% were seen once. Specimen: peripheral blood. These receptor sequences come from a man in his 70s with acute or convalescent COVID-19. CDR3s leave out the opening cysteine and the closing phenylalanine or tryptophan. The D gene is left open where the match is weak.

length | D | V | CDR3
14 | TRBD1 | TRBV7-2 | ASSGSTGGPNQPQH
12 | - | TRBV6-5 | ASSRNGRGTEAF
12 | TRBD1 | TRBV6-5 | ASRPRTGGHEQF
13 | - | TRBV19 | ASSRDSQPYNEQF
8 | TRBD2 | TRBV2 | ASGGGTQY
14 | TRBD2 | TRBV3-1/TRBV3-2 | ASSLRLAGAQETQY
13 | - | TRBV5-6 | ASSLRQGRADTQY
13 | - | TRBV6-5 | ASRSWTFSTDTQY
13 | - | TRBV30 | AWSVLGRGAGELF
12 | TRBD1 | TRBV5-6 | ASSLLGDRGEAF
11 | - | TRBV28 | ASTVGGDYEQY
16 | - | TRBV9 | ASSPLALLQGRNNEQF
13 | TRBD1 | TRBV5-1 | ASSWGQGSYNEQF
12 | - | TRBV5-1 | ASSSGTRWSEAF
13 | TRBD1 | TRBV19 | ASSTGQVRTGELF
11 | - | TRBV5-4 | ASSLQVTGELF
13 | TRBD2 | TRBV19 | ASSSGTSGRYEQY
11 | - | TRBV12-3/TRBV12-4 | ASRNQGTYGYT
13 | - | TRBV30 | AWSVKRQGAYGYT
12 | - | TRBV27 | ASSPQGQNYGYT
14 | - | TRBV27 | ASKRTDRPSNYGYT
12 | - | TRBV30 | AWTLPQGWSPLH
12 | - | TRBV6-5 | ASSFQGGPYEQY
12 | - | TRBV6-2/TRBV6-3 | ASSPRQSTYEQY
10 | - | TRBV28 | ASTAGVYGYT
13 | - | TRBV29-1 | SVDGDTMSFREQF
14 | TRBD2 | TRBV7-2 | ASSLSIAGDQETQY
13 | - | TRBV27 | ASSFSGFGNQPQH
12 | TRBD2 | TRBV27 | ASSTGLVRDTQY